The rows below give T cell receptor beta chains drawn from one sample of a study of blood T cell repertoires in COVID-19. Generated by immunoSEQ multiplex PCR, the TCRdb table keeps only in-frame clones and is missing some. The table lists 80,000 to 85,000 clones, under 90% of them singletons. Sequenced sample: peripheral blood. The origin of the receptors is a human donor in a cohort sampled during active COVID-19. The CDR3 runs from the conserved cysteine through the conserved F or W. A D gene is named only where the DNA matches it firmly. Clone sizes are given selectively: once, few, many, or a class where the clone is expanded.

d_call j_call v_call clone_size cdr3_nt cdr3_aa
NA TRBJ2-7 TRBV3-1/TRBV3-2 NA TGTGCCAGCAGCCAAGCTGCGGGGTTGGCCGAGCAGTACTTC CASSQAAGLAEQYF
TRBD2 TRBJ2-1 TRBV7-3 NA TGTGCCAGCAGCTGGACTAGCGGGGGGGCCAGCTATGAGCAGTTCTTC CASSWTSGGASYEQFF
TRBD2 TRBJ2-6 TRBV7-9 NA TGTGCCAGCAGCCGGACTAGCGGGGCCTTATACTCTGGGGCCAACGTCCTGACTTTC CASSRTSGALYSGANVLTF
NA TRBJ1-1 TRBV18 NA TGTGCCAGCGCAGACAGCTTGAACACTGAAGCTTTCTTT CASADSLNTEAFF
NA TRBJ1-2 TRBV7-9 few TGTGCCAGCAGCTTCGGCGCGGGTGCCGGCTACACCTTC CASSFGAGAGYTF
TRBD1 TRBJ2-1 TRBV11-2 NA TGTGCCAGCAGCCCGGACAGGGGGCTTTACAATGAGCAGTTCTTC CASSPDRGLYNEQFF
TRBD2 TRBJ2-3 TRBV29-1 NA TGCAGCGGAGGACTAGCGGGGGCAGATACGCAGTATTTT CSGGLAGADTQYF
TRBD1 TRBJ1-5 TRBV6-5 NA TGTGCCAGCGGACGGGACAGACTAAGCAATCAGCCCCAGCATTTT CASGRDRLSNQPQHF
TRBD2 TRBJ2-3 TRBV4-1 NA TGCGCCAGCAGACTGCGGGCTAGCGGGGCTCAAAGCACAGATACGCAGTATTTT CASRLRASGAQSTDTQYF
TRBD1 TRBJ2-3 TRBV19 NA TGTGCCAGGTCGCTACAGGGGGCTGTGAGAGATACGCAGTATTTT CARSLQGAVRDTQYF
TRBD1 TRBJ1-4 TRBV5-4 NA TGTGCCAGCAGCTTGTCGACAGGGGCTAATGAAAAACTGTTTTTT CASSLSTGANEKLFF